This T cell receptor (beta chain) was retrieved from a study of identical twins. TCRdb independently ran MiXCR on the 5' RACE reads; one entry per CDR3 protein. The sample shows hundreds of thousands of distinct CDR3 sequences, around 5.7% of them seen only once. The CDR3 is 15 residues long. Trimming at V came to 5 bases and at J to 5 bases, leaving 10 bases not matched to a gene. Germline CDR1 and CDR2: MNHEY and SMNVEV (reference sequence). This clonotype was recorded at least ten times. This receptor was taken from a man between 18 and 29 years old in good health. The chain employs TRBV27 and TRBJ2-7, with 9 bases fitting TRBD2. Sequenced: naive T cells sorted from blood. This chain's CDR3 is CASSHPGLAFDEQYF. The CDR3 DNA sequence: TGTGCCAGCAGTCACCCGGGACTAGCTTTCGACGAGCAGTACTTC.